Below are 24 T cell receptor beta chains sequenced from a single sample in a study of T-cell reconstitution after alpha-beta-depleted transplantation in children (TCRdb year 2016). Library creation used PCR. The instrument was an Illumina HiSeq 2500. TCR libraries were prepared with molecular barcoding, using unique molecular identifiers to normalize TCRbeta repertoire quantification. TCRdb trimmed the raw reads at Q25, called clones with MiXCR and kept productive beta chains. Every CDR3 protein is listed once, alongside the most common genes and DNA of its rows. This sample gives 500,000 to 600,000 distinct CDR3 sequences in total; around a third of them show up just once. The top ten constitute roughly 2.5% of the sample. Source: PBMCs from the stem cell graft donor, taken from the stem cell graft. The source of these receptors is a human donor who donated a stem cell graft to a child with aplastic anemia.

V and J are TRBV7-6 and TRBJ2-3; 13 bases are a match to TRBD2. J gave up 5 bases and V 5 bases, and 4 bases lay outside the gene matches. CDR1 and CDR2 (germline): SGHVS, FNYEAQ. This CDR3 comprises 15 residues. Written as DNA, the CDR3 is TGTGCCAGCAGCAACCGGACTAGCGGGAGAGATACGCAGTATTTT. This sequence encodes CASSNRTSGRDTQYF.

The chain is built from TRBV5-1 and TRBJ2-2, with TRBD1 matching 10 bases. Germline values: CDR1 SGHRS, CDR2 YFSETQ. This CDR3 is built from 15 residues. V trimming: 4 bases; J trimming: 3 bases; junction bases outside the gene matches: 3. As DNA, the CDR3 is TGCGCCAGCAGCGAGACAGGGGGCGACACCGGGGAGCTGTTTTTT. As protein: CASSETGGDTGELFF.

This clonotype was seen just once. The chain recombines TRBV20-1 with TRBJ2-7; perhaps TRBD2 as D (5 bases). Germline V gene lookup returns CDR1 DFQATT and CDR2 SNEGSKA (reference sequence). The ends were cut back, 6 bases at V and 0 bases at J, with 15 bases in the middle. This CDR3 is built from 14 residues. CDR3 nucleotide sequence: TGCAGTGCATTACTAGATCTGAGCTCCTACGAGCAGTACTTC. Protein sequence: CSALLDLSSYEQYF.

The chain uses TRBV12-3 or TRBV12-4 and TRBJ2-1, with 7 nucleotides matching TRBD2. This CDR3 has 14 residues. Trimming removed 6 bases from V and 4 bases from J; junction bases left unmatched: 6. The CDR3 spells CASSEGSGYNEQFF. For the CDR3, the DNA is TGTGCCAGCAGCGAGGGTAGCGGGTACAATGAGCAGTTCTTC.

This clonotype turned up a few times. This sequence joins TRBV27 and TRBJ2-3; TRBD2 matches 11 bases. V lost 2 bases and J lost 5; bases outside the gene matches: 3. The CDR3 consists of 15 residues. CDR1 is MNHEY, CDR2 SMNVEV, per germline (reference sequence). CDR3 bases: TGTGCCAGCAGTTTAGGTAGCGGGAGGGGAGATACGCAGTATTTT. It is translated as CASSLGSGRGDTQYF.

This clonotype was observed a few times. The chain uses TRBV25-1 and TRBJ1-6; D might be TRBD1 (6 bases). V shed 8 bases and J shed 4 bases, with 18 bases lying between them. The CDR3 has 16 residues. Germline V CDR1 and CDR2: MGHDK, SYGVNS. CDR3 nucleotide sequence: TGTGCCAGCCGGGTTGCGGGGGCATTGTATAATTCACCCCTCCACTTT. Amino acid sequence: CASRVAGALYNSPLHF.

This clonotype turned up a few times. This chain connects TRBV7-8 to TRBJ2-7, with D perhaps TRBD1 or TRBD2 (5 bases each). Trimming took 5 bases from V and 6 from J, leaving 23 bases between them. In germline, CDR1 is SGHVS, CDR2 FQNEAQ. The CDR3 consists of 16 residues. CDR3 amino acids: CASSHQISGSPLEQYF. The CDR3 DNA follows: TGTGCCAGCAGCCACCAAATATCAGGGAGCCCTCTCGAGCAGTACTTC.

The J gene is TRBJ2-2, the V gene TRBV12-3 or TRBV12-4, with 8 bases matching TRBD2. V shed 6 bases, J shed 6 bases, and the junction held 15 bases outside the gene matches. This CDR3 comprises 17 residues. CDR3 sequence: CASSRRTSGYGAGELFF. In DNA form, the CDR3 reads TGTGCCAGCAGCCGCCGAACTAGCGGCTACGGCGCCGGGGAGCTGTTTTTT.

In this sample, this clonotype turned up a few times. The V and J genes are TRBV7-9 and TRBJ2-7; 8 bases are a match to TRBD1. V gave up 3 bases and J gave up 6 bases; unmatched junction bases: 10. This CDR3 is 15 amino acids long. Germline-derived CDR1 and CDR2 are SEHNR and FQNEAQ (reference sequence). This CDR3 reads CASSLVLRQGTEQYF. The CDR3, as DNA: TGTGCCAGCAGCTTGGTTCTGAGACAGGGGACCGAGCAGTACTTC. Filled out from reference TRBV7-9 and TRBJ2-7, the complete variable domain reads DTGVSQNPRHKITKRGQNVTFRCDPISEHNRLYWYRQTLGQGPEFLTYFQNEAQLEKSRLLSDRFSAERPKGSFSTLEIQRTEQGDSAMYLCASSLVLRQGTEQYFGPGTRLTVT.

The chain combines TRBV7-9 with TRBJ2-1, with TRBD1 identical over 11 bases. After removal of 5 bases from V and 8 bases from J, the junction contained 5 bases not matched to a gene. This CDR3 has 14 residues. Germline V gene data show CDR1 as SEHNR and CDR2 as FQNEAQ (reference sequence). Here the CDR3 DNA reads TGTGCCAGCAGCCCTGGACAGGGGGCTGATGAGCAGTTCTTC. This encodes CASSPGQGADEQFF.

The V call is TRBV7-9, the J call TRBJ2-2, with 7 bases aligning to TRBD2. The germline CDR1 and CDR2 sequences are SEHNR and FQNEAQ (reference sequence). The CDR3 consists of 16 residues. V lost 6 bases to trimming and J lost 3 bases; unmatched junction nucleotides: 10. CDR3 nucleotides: TGTGCCAGCAGACCGACTAGCATTTCTGACACCGGGGAGCTGTTTTTT. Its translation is CASRPTSISDTGELFF.

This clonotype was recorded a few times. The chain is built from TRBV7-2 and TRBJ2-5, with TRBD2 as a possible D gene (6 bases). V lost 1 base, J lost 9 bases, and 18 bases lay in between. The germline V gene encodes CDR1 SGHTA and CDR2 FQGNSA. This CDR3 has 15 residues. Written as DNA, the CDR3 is TGTGCCAGCAGCTTAGGAAAGAGACCCACGGGGGCCCAGTACTTC. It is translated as CASSLGKRPTGAQYF.

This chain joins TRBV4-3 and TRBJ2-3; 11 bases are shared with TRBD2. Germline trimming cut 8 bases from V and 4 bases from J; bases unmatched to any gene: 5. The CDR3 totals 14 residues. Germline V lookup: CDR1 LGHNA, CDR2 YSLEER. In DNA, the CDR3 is TGCGCCAGCGGGCCGGGACTAGCGGCAGATACGCAGTATTTT. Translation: CASGPGLAADTQYF.

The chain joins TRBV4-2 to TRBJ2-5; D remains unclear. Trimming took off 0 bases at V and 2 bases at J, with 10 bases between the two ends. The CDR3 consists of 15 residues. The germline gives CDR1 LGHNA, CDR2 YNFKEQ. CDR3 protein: CASSQDPTAQETQYF. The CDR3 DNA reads TGTGCCAGCAGCCAAGACCCCACAGCTCAAGAGACCCAGTACTTC.

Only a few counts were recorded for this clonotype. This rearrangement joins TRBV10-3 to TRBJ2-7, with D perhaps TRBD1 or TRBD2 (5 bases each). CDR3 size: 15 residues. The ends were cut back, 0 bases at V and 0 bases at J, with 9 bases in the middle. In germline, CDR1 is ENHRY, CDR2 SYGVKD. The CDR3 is CAISESTGLSYEQYF. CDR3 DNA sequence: TGTGCCATCAGTGAGTCGACGGGGCTCTCCTACGAGCAGTACTTC.

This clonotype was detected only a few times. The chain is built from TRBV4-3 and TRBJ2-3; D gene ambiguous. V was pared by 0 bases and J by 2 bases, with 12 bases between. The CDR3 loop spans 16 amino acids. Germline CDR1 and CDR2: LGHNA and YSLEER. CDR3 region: CASSQDPSKHTDTQYF. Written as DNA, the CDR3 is TGCGCCAGCAGCCAAGATCCCAGCAAGCACACAGATACGCAGTATTTT.

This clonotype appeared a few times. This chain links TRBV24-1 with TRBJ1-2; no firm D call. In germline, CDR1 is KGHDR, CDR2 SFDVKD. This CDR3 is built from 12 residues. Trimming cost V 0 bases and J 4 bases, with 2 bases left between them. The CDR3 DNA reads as TGTGCCACCAGTGATTTGGCCTATGGCTACACCTTC. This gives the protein CATSDLAYGYTF.

CDR3 region: CASSRLLAAGPDTQYF. The CDR3 DNA reads as TGTGCCAGCAGCCGCCTACTAGCGGCGGGCCCAGATACGCAGTATTTT. V usage is TRBV7-2 and J usage is TRBJ2-3; 8 bases match TRBD2. Trimming took 5 bases from V and 4 from J; bases not matched to a gene: 11. Germline V gene lookup returns CDR1 SGHTA and CDR2 FQGNSA. This CDR3 comprises 16 residues. Drawing the rest from reference TRBV7-2 and TRBJ2-3, the complete variable domain is GAGVSQSPSNKVTEKGKDVELRCDPISGHTALYWYRQSLGQGLEFLIYFQGNSAPDKSGLPSDRFSAERTGGSVSTLTIQRTQQEDSAVYLCASSRLLAAGPDTQYFGPGTRLTVL.

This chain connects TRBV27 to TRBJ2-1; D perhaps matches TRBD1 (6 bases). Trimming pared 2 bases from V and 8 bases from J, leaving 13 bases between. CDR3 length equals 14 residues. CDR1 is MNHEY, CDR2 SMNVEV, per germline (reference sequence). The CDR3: CASSLDFGGDEQFF. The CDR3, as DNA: TGTGCCAGCAGTTTAGATTTTGGGGGCGATGAGCAGTTCTTC.

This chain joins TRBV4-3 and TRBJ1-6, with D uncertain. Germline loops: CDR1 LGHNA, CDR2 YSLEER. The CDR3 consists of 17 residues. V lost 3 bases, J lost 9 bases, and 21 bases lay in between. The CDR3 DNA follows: TGCGCCAGCAGCCAGGCCGAGGTGGATACAGTATTTTCACCCCTCCACTTT. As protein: CASSQAEVDTVFSPLHF.

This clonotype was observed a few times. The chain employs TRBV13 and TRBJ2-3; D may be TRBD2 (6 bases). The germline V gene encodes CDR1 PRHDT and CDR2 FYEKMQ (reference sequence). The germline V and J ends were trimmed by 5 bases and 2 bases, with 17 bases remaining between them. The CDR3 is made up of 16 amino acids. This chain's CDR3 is CASSVETRRVTDTQYF. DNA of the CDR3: TGTGCCAGCAGCGTAGAGACTAGGAGGGTCACAGATACGCAGTATTTT.

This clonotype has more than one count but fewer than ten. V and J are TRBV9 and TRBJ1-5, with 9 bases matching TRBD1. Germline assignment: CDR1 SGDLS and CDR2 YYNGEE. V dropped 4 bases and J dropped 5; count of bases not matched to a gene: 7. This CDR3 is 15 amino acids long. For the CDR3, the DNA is TGTGCCAGCAGCTCAGGGGGACAGGGATATCAGCCCCAGCATTTT. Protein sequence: CASSSGGQGYQPQHF.

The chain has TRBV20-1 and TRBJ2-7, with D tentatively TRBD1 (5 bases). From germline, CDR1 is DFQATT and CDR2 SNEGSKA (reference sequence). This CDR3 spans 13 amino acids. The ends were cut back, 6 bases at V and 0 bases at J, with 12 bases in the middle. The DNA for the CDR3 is TGCAGTGCCGTGGACATGAGCTCCTACGAGCAGTACTTC. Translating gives CSAVDMSSYEQYF.

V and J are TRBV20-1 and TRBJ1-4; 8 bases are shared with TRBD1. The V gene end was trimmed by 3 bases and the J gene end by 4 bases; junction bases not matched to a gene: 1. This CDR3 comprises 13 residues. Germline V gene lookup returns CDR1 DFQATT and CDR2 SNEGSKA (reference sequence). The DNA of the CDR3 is TGCAGTGCTAGCGGACAGGGTAATGAAAAACTGTTTTTT. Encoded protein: CSASGQGNEKLFF.